This T cell receptor beta chain was observed in a study of T cell repertoires in cytomegalovirus infection. Study details: Public signatures in TCR beta pointed to CMV infection and matching HLA type.

Study observations and caveats: Individuals carrying CMV plus the relevant HLA were identified by cumulative frequency of public TCR beta families.

V lost 5 bases to trimming and J lost 5 bases, with 13 bases between them. The CDR3 has 14 amino acids. Germline CDR1 and CDR2: SGHTA and FQGNSA. This clonotype appeared many times. What it recognizes is unknown. TCRdb re-called the reads through MiXCR, storing one row per CDR3 protein. The table shows 43,000 or so distinct CDR3 sequences, with about a fifth occurring only once. Here the sequenced sample was CD8+ T cells from cultured PBMCs, taken from culture after CMV antigen stimulation. The J gene is TRBJ2-1, the V gene TRBV7-2; D is possibly TRBD1 or TRBD2 (5 bases each). The sequence derives from a human donor in good health (CMV status not recorded). Some clones in this sample may be carry-over from other donors' samples. In DNA, the CDR3 is TGTGCCAGCAGCCCCGGGACGGGGAACAATGAGCAGTTCTTC. It specifies CASSPGTGNNEQFF.